These T cell receptor beta chains were read from a single sample in a study of T cell responses to AZD1222 COVID-19 vaccine. Generated by immunoSEQ multiplex PCR, the TCRdb table keeps only in-frame clones and is missing some. The top ten hold 16% of the sample, which has 100,000 or so clones, roughly nine tenths seen once. This specimen consisted of peripheral blood, obtained on day 0 of AZD1222 vaccination. The source is an adult in good health. Each CDR3 is given with its conserved first and last residue. Fields, in order: V gene, J gene, clone size, D gene, CDR3 protein, CDR3 DNA. The D gene is left open where the match is weak. Rows give clone size only sometimes, using once, few, many, or a class for an expanded clone.

V gene: TRBV7-9
J gene: TRBJ1-6
clone size: NA
D gene: NA
CDR3 protein: CASSLGNQDPLHF
CDR3 DNA: TGTGCCAGCAGCTTAGGCAATCAGGATCCCCTCCACTTT

V gene: TRBV3-1/TRBV3-2
J gene: TRBJ1-2
clone size: NA
D gene: TRBD1
CDR3 protein: CASSHDRDSIKYGYTF
CDR3 DNA: TGTGCCAGCAGCCATGACCGGGACAGCATCAAATATGGCTACACCTTC

V gene: TRBV10-2
J gene: TRBJ1-4
clone size: NA
D gene: TRBD1
CDR3 protein: CASSRQGGNEKLFF
CDR3 DNA: TGCGCCAGCAGTAGACAGGGGGGGAACGAAAAACTGTTTTTT

V gene: TRBV11-2
J gene: TRBJ2-2
clone size: NA
D gene: NA
CDR3 protein: CASSQVTGGTGELFF
CDR3 DNA: TGTGCCAGCAGCCAGGTTACGGGCGGGACCGGGGAGCTGTTTTTT

V gene: TRBV20-1
J gene: TRBJ2-7
clone size: NA
D gene: NA
CDR3 protein: CSATPYYEQYF
CDR3 DNA: TGCAGTGCTACGCCATACTACGAGCAGTACTTC

V gene: TRBV6-5
J gene: TRBJ2-5
clone size: NA
D gene: NA
CDR3 protein: CASSYGGGTKETQYF
CDR3 DNA: TGTGCCAGCAGTTACGGGGGTGGGACCAAAGAGACCCAGTACTTC

V gene: TRBV6-6
J gene: TRBJ1-6
clone size: NA
D gene: NA
CDR3 protein: CASSYSQGRDSPLHF
CDR3 DNA: TGTGCCAGCAGTTACAGCCAGGGAAGAGATTCACCCCTCCACTTT

V gene: TRBV11-2
J gene: TRBJ1-4
clone size: NA
D gene: TRBD1
CDR3 protein: CASSPRQGRNEKLFF
CDR3 DNA: TGTGCCAGCAGCCCGCGACAGGGGCGTAACGAAAAACTGTTTTTT

V gene: TRBV27
J gene: TRBJ1-6
clone size: NA
D gene: TRBD1
CDR3 protein: CASSFSRDSPSPLHF
CDR3 DNA: TGTGCCAGCAGTTTTTCACGGGACAGCCCTTCACCCCTCCACTTT

V gene: TRBV12-3/TRBV12-4
J gene: TRBJ2-1
clone size: NA
D gene: NA
CDR3 protein: CASSGGFDNEQFF
CDR3 DNA: TGTGCCAGCAGTGGAGGGTTCGACAATGAGCAGTTCTTC

V gene: TRBV13
J gene: TRBJ2-3
clone size: NA
D gene: NA
CDR3 protein: CASSTRTGTSRTDTQYF
CDR3 DNA: TGTGCCAGCAGCACCCGAACCGGGACTTCCCGCACAGATACGCAGTATTTT

V gene: TRBV5-5
J gene: TRBJ1-2
clone size: NA
D gene: NA
CDR3 protein: CASSLVEGPSLGYTF
CDR3 DNA: TGTGCCAGCAGCTTGGTCGAGGGACCCTCTTTAGGCTACACCTTC

V gene: TRBV19
J gene: TRBJ2-7
clone size: once
D gene: NA
CDR3 protein: CASSADPDLTYEQYF
CDR3 DNA: TGTGCCAGTAGTGCCGACCCGGACTTGACCTACGAGCAGTACTTC

V gene: TRBV6-4
J gene: TRBJ1-1
clone size: NA
D gene: NA
CDR3 protein: CASRQTMNTEAFF
CDR3 DNA: TGTGCCAGCAGACAAACAATGAACACTGAAGCTTTCTTT

V gene: TRBV29-1
J gene: TRBJ1-1
clone size: NA
D gene: TRBD1
CDR3 protein: CSVVGQGGGTEAFF
CDR3 DNA: TGCAGCGTTGTTGGACAGGGCGGTGGCACTGAAGCTTTCTTT

V gene: TRBV5-1
J gene: TRBJ1-1
clone size: NA
D gene: NA
CDR3 protein: CASSLGGRGTEAFF
CDR3 DNA: TGCGCCAGCAGCTTGGGCGGGCGGGGGACTGAAGCTTTCTTT

V gene: TRBV10-3
J gene: TRBJ2-5
clone size: NA
D gene: TRBD2
CDR3 protein: CAIRPGLAGGGETQYF
CDR3 DNA: TGTGCCATCAGGCCGGGACTAGCGGGAGGGGGGGAGACCCAGTACTTC

V gene: TRBV5-1
J gene: TRBJ2-3
clone size: NA
D gene: TRBD2
CDR3 protein: CASSLRLAGVTDTQYF
CDR3 DNA: TGCGCCAGCAGCCTACGACTAGCGGGAGTAACAGATACGCAGTATTTT

V gene: TRBV10-3
J gene: TRBJ1-1
clone size: NA
D gene: NA
CDR3 protein: CAISEPQQGNTEAFF
CDR3 DNA: TGTGCCATCAGTGAGCCCCAACAGGGGAACACTGAAGCTTTCTTT

V gene: TRBV12-3/TRBV12-4
J gene: TRBJ2-7
clone size: NA
D gene: TRBD1
CDR3 protein: CASAEGATYEQYF
CDR3 DNA: TGTGCCAGCGCCGAGGGGGCCACCTACGAGCAGTACTTC

V gene: TRBV6-5
J gene: TRBJ2-1
clone size: NA
D gene: TRBD2
CDR3 protein: CASRKSGNSYNEQFF
CDR3 DNA: TGTGCCAGCAGGAAAAGCGGGAACTCCTACAATGAGCAGTTCTTC

V gene: TRBV24-1
J gene: TRBJ1-5
clone size: NA
D gene: TRBD1
CDR3 protein: CATSDLVESGTEYSNQPQHF
CDR3 DNA: TGTGCCACCAGTGATTTGGTGGAGTCCGGGACAGAGTATAGCAATCAGCCCCAGCATTTT

V gene: TRBV7-9
J gene: TRBJ1-2
clone size: NA
D gene: TRBD1
CDR3 protein: CASSYGTGAYGYTF
CDR3 DNA: TGTGCCAGCAGCTATGGGACAGGGGCCTATGGCTACACCTTC

V gene: TRBV29-1
J gene: TRBJ2-1
clone size: NA
D gene: NA
CDR3 protein: CSVHGVLDEQFF
CDR3 DNA: TGCAGCGTCCACGGAGTACTGGATGAGCAGTTCTTC

V gene: TRBV20-1
J gene: TRBJ2-1
clone size: NA
D gene: NA
CDR3 protein: CSASRSYNEQFF
CDR3 DNA: TGCAGTGCTAGTCGCTCCTACAATGAGCAGTTCTTC

V gene: TRBV1
J gene: TRBJ2-1
clone size: NA
D gene: NA
CDR3 protein: CTSSHPTPLYNEQFF
CDR3 DNA: TGCACCAGCAGCCATCCCACCCCGTTATACAATGAGCAGTTCTTC

V gene: TRBV7-8
J gene: TRBJ1-1
clone size: NA
D gene: NA
CDR3 protein: CASSPGHQNTEAFF
CDR3 DNA: TGTGCCAGCAGCCCGGGACACCAGAACACTGAAGCTTTCTTT

V gene: TRBV20-1
J gene: TRBJ1-2
clone size: NA
D gene: NA
CDR3 protein: CSASPGQPNYGYTF
CDR3 DNA: TGCAGTGCTAGTCCCGGACAGCCTAACTATGGCTACACCTTC

V gene: TRBV30
J gene: TRBJ1-2
clone size: NA
D gene: NA
CDR3 protein: CAWSVEANYGYTF
CDR3 DNA: TGTGCCTGGAGTGTGGAGGCGAACTATGGCTACACCTTC

V gene: TRBV4-1
J gene: TRBJ2-7
clone size: NA
D gene: NA
CDR3 protein: CASSQVVSTYEQYF
CDR3 DNA: TGCGCCAGCAGCCAAGTCGTTTCGACCTACGAGCAGTACTTC

V gene: TRBV9
J gene: TRBJ2-3
clone size: NA
D gene: TRBD2
CDR3 protein: CASSSTSGGSTDTQYF
CDR3 DNA: TGTGCCAGCAGCTCTACTAGCGGGGGCAGCACAGATACGCAGTATTTT

V gene: TRBV2
J gene: TRBJ1-1
clone size: NA
D gene: NA
CDR3 protein: CASSEGTAGGVSF
CDR3 DNA: TGTGCCAGCAGTGAGGGGACGGCCGGCGGGGTGAGCTTT

V gene: TRBV5-6
J gene: TRBJ2-7
clone size: NA
D gene: NA
CDR3 protein: CASSVGHLYEQYF
CDR3 DNA: TGTGCCAGCAGCGTGGGACACCTCTACGAGCAGTACTTC

V gene: TRBV12-3/TRBV12-4
J gene: TRBJ2-1
clone size: NA
D gene: NA
CDR3 protein: CASRRDGNEQFF
CDR3 DNA: TGTGCCAGCAGACGGGACGGTAATGAGCAGTTCTTC

V gene: TRBV7-6
J gene: TRBJ1-4
clone size: NA
D gene: NA
CDR3 protein: CASSLVGSYNEKLFF
CDR3 DNA: TGTGCCAGCAGCTTAGTGGGCAGTTATAATGAAAAACTGTTTTTT

V gene: TRBV3-1/TRBV3-2
J gene: TRBJ2-3
clone size: NA
D gene: NA
CDR3 protein: CASSQGGLGTDTQYF
CDR3 DNA: TGTGCCAGCAGCCAAGGTGGGCTTGGCACAGATACGCAGTATTTT

V gene: TRBV3-1/TRBV3-2
J gene: TRBJ1-5
clone size: NA
D gene: TRBD1
CDR3 protein: CASSYGQGNQPQHF
CDR3 DNA: TGTGCCAGCAGCTACGGACAGGGGAATCAGCCCCAGCATTTT

V gene: TRBV30
J gene: TRBJ1-2
clone size: NA
D gene: TRBD1
CDR3 protein: CAWNPTGGNYGYTF
CDR3 DNA: TGTGCCTGGAACCCCACAGGGGGGAACTATGGCTACACCTTC

V gene: TRBV2
J gene: TRBJ2-1
clone size: NA
D gene: NA
CDR3 protein: CASSDPGTYNEQFF
CDR3 DNA: TGTGCCAGCAGTGACCCAGGTACTTACAATGAGCAGTTCTTC

V gene: TRBV4-1
J gene: TRBJ2-3
clone size: NA
D gene: NA
CDR3 protein: CASSLRTPTDTQYF
CDR3 DNA: TGCGCCAGCAGCCTCCGGACCCCTACAGATACGCAGTATTTT

V gene: TRBV30
J gene: TRBJ1-6
clone size: NA
D gene: NA
CDR3 protein: CAWISGLGRSPLHF
CDR3 DNA: TGTGCCTGGATTAGTGGCCTTGGGCGGTCACCCCTCCACTTT

V gene: TRBV7-9
J gene: TRBJ1-5
clone size: NA
D gene: TRBD1
CDR3 protein: CASSPGQGSGQPQHF
CDR3 DNA: TGTGCCAGCAGCCCAGGACAGGGTTCGGGTCAGCCCCAGCATTTT

V gene: TRBV12-3/TRBV12-4
J gene: TRBJ2-7
clone size: NA
D gene: TRBD1
CDR3 protein: CASRDRGSYEQYF
CDR3 DNA: TGTGCCAGCAGGGACAGGGGGTCCTACGAGCAGTACTTC

V gene: TRBV20-1
J gene: TRBJ2-3
clone size: NA
D gene: NA
CDR3 protein: CSASHQGGDTDTQYF
CDR3 DNA: TGCAGTGCTAGTCATCAGGGGGGGGACACAGATACGCAGTATTTT

V gene: TRBV28
J gene: TRBJ1-4
clone size: NA
D gene: NA
CDR3 protein: CASMGTATNEKLFF
CDR3 DNA: TGTGCCAGCATGGGCACAGCAACTAATGAAAAACTGTTTTTT

V gene: TRBV7-9
J gene: TRBJ1-2
clone size: once
D gene: NA
CDR3 protein: CASSLGFRGKANYGYTF
CDR3 DNA: TGTGCCAGCAGCTTGGGATTTAGGGGGAAGGCTAACTATGGCTACACCTTC

V gene: TRBV21-1
J gene: TRBJ2-7
clone size: NA
D gene: NA
CDR3 protein: CASSPRGRESYYEQYF
CDR3 DNA: TGTGCCAGCAGCCCAAGGGGGCGGGAGAGCTACTACGAGCAGTACTTC

V gene: TRBV7-9
J gene: TRBJ2-2
clone size: NA
D gene: NA
CDR3 protein: CASSHSNTGELFF
CDR3 DNA: TGTGCCAGCAGCCACTCGAACACCGGGGAGCTGTTTTTT

V gene: TRBV29-1
J gene: TRBJ1-2
clone size: NA
D gene: TRBD1
CDR3 protein: CSADYGQGFYGYTF
CDR3 DNA: TGCAGCGCCGATTACGGACAGGGCTTCTATGGCTACACCTTC

V gene: TRBV9
J gene: TRBJ1-5
clone size: NA
D gene: NA
CDR3 protein: CASSAGNSNQPQHF
CDR3 DNA: TGTGCCAGCAGCGCCGGGAATAGCAATCAGCCCCAGCATTTT

V gene: TRBV28
J gene: TRBJ2-7
clone size: NA
D gene: TRBD1
CDR3 protein: CASRMTGPYEQYF
CDR3 DNA: TGTGCCAGCAGGATGACAGGGCCCTACGAGCAGTACTTC

V gene: TRBV5-1
J gene: TRBJ1-2
clone size: NA
D gene: TRBD1
CDR3 protein: CASSLGAGGRSYGYTF
CDR3 DNA: TGCGCCAGCAGCTTGGGAGCAGGGGGCCGCTCCTATGGCTACACCTTC

V gene: TRBV4-1
J gene: TRBJ2-5
clone size: NA
D gene: TRBD2
CDR3 protein: CASSQDGGITGRAKTQYF
CDR3 DNA: TGCGCCAGCAGCCAAGACGGGGGTATTACCGGGAGGGCCAAGACCCAGTACTTC

V gene: TRBV4-2
J gene: TRBJ2-2
clone size: NA
D gene: NA
CDR3 protein: CASSQDRPDTGELFF
CDR3 DNA: TGTGCCAGCAGCCAAGATCGTCCCGACACCGGGGAGCTGTTTTTT

V gene: TRBV3-1/TRBV3-2
J gene: TRBJ2-7
clone size: NA
D gene: NA
CDR3 protein: CASSQGIVSYEQYF
CDR3 DNA: TGTGCCAGCAGCCAAGGAATCGTCTCCTACGAGCAGTACTTC